What follows are 18 T cell receptor beta chains derived from one specimen sequenced in a study of blood T cell repertoires in COVID-19. Assay used: immunoSEQ multiplex PCR; TCRdb lists only in-frame clones, some missing. This table has under 300,000 clones, 75% to 90% appearing once. The sequenced sample was peripheral blood. Receptors originate from a woman in her 70s with acute or convalescent COVID-19.

The chain recombines TRBV9 with TRBJ2-3; 15 bases match TRBD2. The germline V gene encodes CDR1 SGDLS and CDR2 YYNGEE. The trim removed 4 bases at V and 2 bases at J, leaving 5 bases unmatched. The CDR3 totals 17 residues. The CDR3 sequence is CASSTGTSGGLTDTQYF. Here the CDR3 DNA reads TGTGCCAGCAGCACCGGGACTAGCGGGGGGCTCACAGATACGCAGTATTTT.

The chain carries TRBV18 and TRBJ1-5; 9 nucleotides align to TRBD1. This CDR3 has 15 amino acids. Germline V lookup: CDR1 KGHSH, CDR2 LQKENI. The V gene end was trimmed by 6 bases and the J gene end by 6 bases; junction bases not matched to a gene: 9. The DNA of the CDR3 is TGTGCCAGCTCGAAGGGACAGGGATGGGGTCAGCCCCAGCATTTT. Translated: CASSKGQGWGQPQHF.

The CDR3 nucleotides are TGTGCCAGCAGCTTAGGGGGGACAAGGGGAGCTTTCTTT. Its translation: CASSLGGTRGAFF. This rearrangement joins TRBV7-8 to TRBJ1-1; perhaps TRBD1 as D (6 bases). V shed 1 base and J shed 10 bases, with 13 bases lying between them. CDR1 is SGHVS and CDR2 is FQNEAQ in the germline V gene. The CDR3 is 13 residues long.

The chain is built from TRBV21-1 and TRBJ2-7; TRBD1 was called by the table and not checked on the DNA. TRBV21-1 is annotated as a pseudogene. CDR3 length: 19 residues. The CDR3 nucleotides are TGTGCCAGCAGCAAAGGGGCCAAACAACCGGGACAGGGAACCTACGAGCAGTACTTC. Protein: CASSKGAKQPGQGTYEQYF.

The chain joins TRBV9 to TRBJ1-1; 10 nucleotides agree with TRBD1. Trimming removed 0 bases from V and 0 bases from J; junction bases left unmatched: 5. Germline CDR1 reads SGDLS; CDR2 reads YYNGEE. The CDR3 is 17 residues long. In nucleotides, the CDR3 is TGTGCCAGCAGCGTAGGACAGGGGGCTAATGTGAACACTGAAGCTTTCTTT. Its protein is CASSVGQGANVNTEAFF.

This clone was observed once. V is TRBV19 and J is TRBJ1-1; TRBD1 aligns across 7 bases. Germline CDR1 LNHDA, CDR2 SQIVND (reference sequence). The ends lost 3 bases at V and 3 bases at J; junction bases unmatched: 13. CDR3 size: 17 residues. For the CDR3, the DNA is TGTGCCAGTAGTATGGCGGGAGGGGGCCAGGGGTACACTGAAGCTTTCTTT. Translated: CASSMAGGGQGYTEAFF.

The V and J genes are TRBV5-1 and TRBJ2-1, with TRBD1 identical over 8 bases. The CDR3 spans 15 residues. Trimming removed 4 bases from V and 8 bases from J; junction bases left unmatched: 11. Looked up from germline, CDR1 is SGHRS and CDR2 is YFSETQ. Here the CDR3 DNA reads TGCGCCAGCAGCCCCAGGATTACGACAGGGGATGAGCAGTTCTTC. It is translated as CASSPRITTGDEQFF.

This sequence joins TRBV18 and TRBJ1-5, with TRBD1 as a possible D gene (6 bases). This CDR3 spans 15 amino acids. V was cut by 3 bases and J by 4 bases, with 13 bases left in between. Germline CDR1 KGHSH, CDR2 LQKENI. The CDR3 region has the DNA TGTGCCAGCTCACCGAACAGGGTCGGAAATCAGCCCCAGCATTTT. This translates into CASSPNRVGNQPQHF.

The V and J genes are TRBV29-1 and TRBJ2-3; TRBD1 is a possible D gene (6 bases). Between the trimmed V and J ends, which lost 4 bases and 4 bases, there was a span of 12 bases. The CDR3 runs 13 residues. Germline V gene data show CDR1 as SQVTM and CDR2 as ANQGSEA. CDR3 sequence reads: CSVGTGWADTQYF. The DNA for the CDR3 is TGCAGCGTTGGTACAGGGTGGGCAGATACGCAGTATTTT.

The V gene is TRBV12-3 or TRBV12-4, the J gene TRBJ1-1; 9 positions agree with TRBD1. The CDR3 contains 13 residues. J was trimmed by 10 bases and V by 6 bases; bases with no gene match: 9. The CDR3, as DNA: TGTGCCAGCAGCCCGGGACAGGGTGTCTCAGCTTTCTTT. Protein product: CASSPGQGVSAFF.

The rearrangement links TRBV3-1 (or the pseudogene TRBV3-2) to TRBJ1-1; D is unresolved. Germline CDR1 is LGHDT and CDR2 is YNNKEL (reference sequence). The CDR3 sequence is 12 residues long. The ends were cut back, 6 bases at V and 3 bases at J, with 8 bases in the middle. CDR3 region: CASRRSDTEAFF. CDR3 in DNA: TGTGCCAGCAGACGATCGGACACTGAAGCTTTCTTT.

Remarks on this clone: The junction departs from the called germline gene at one end, perhaps through a read error. The chain uses TRBV9 and TRBJ2-3; 7 bases line up with TRBD1. The CDR3 runs to 14 residues. Germline lookup yields CDR1 SGDLS and CDR2 YYNGEE. DNA for the CDR3: TGTGCCAGCACCGTAGGGGGCAGCACAGATACGCAGTATTTT. Translated: CASTVGGSTDTQYF.

The rearrangement uses TRBV5-4 and TRBJ1-4; no firm D call. CDR1 and CDR2 (germline): SGHNT, YYREEE (reference sequence). The CDR3 sequence is 15 residues long. The V gene lost 0 bases and the J gene lost 8 bases, with 14 bases spanning the gap. CDR3 sequence reads: CASSLGSGTGEKLFF. CDR3 bases: TGTGCCAGCAGCTTGGGGAGCGGTACCGGGGAAAAACTGTTTTTT.

This clone showed up just once. The chain links TRBV27 to TRBJ2-6; TRBD2 is a possible D gene (6 bases). The germline V and J ends were trimmed by 4 bases and 1 base, with 8 bases remaining between them. Germline V CDR1 and CDR2: MNHEY, SMNVEV (reference sequence). The CDR3 extends over 15 amino acids. The CDR3 protein is CASSSGDSGANVLTF. The CDR3 nucleotides are TGTGCCAGCAGTTCGGGGGATTCTGGGGCCAACGTCCTGACTTTC.

This clone has a single count. The chain carries TRBV29-1 and TRBJ1-1; a possible D gene is TRBD1 (5 bases). CDR1 is SQVTM, CDR2 ANQGSEA, per germline. With 3 bases removed from V and 6 bases from J, the gap between germline ends came to 11 bases. CDR3 size: 12 residues. CDR3 nucleotides: TGCAGCGTTGATAAAGGGGTCCCTGAAGCTTTCTTT. This encodes CSVDKGVPEAFF.

This clone was detected a few times. The chain links TRBV28 to TRBJ1-6; weak D call: TRBD1 (6 bases). V was pared by 7 bases and J by 7 bases, with 11 bases between. The CDR3 is 13 residues long. CDR1 MDHEN and CDR2 SYDVKM come from the germline V gene. The CDR3 spells CASIEQGNSPLHF. In DNA, the CDR3 is TGTGCCAGCATCGAGCAGGGGAATTCACCCCTCCACTTT.

The rearrangement joins TRBV4-1 to TRBJ1-5, with 7 positions matching TRBD1. V was pared by 1 base and J by 0 bases, with 9 bases of the junction left unmatched. The CDR3 length is 18 residues. Germline assignment: CDR1 MGHRA and CDR2 YSYEKL. CDR3 sequence (DNA): TGCGCCAGCAGCCAAGGTCCCGGGACAGAATATAGCAATCAGCCCCAGCATTTT. It specifies CASSQGPGTEYSNQPQHF.

A note on this clone: Other DNA sequences in this sample translate to the same CDR3. This chain links TRBV6-5 with TRBJ1-1; no firm D call. The V end was cut by 6 bases, the J end by 3 bases, with 5 bases between. Germline V CDR1 and CDR2: MNHEY, SVGAGI. This CDR3 is built from 11 residues. CDR3 bases: TGTGCCAGCAGCCGGGACACTGAAGCTTTCTTT. Its translation: CASSRDTEAFF.